This entry lists 27 T cell receptor beta chains sequenced from one sample in a study of graft-versus-host responses after intestinal transplantation. Their cognate antigens are unknown. Data came from immunoSEQ multiplex PCR; TCRdb stores just in-frame clones and leaves some out. The sample shows about 85,000 clones, 80% to 95% of them seen only once. The sample consisted of unstimulated CD8+ T cells sorted from spleen or lymph node cells, taken before transplant. These receptors originate from a human donor who was the organ donor for an intestinal transplant.

This CDR3 reads CASSLGLFYEQYF. The CDR3 region has the DNA TGCGCCAGCAGCTTAGGGCTTTTCTACGAGCAGTACTTC. The chain joins TRBV5-1 to TRBJ2-7; D uncertain. Trimming took off 2 bases at V and 3 bases at J, with 9 bases between the two ends. CDR1 is SGHRS, CDR2 YFSETQ, per germline. CDR3 length equals 13 residues.

The CDR3 here is CASSQGRVLHEQYF. The CDR3 coding sequence is TGTGCCAGCAGCCAAGGCAGGGTCTTGCACGAGCAGTACTTC. V is TRBV13 and J is TRBJ2-7; TRBD1 is a possible D gene (5 bases). Germline CDR1 and CDR2: PRHDT and FYEKMQ (reference sequence). The CDR3 is 14 residues long. V lost 5 bases and J lost 5, with 16 bases in between.

The chain employs TRBV4-1 and TRBJ1-1; 9 bases fit TRBD1. Per germline, CDR1 MGHRA and CDR2 YSYEKL. The J segment lost 4 bases and the V segment lost 4 bases, leaving 4 bases of the junction unmatched. The CDR3 length is 14 residues. The CDR3 loop reads CASSPRQGGTEAFF. CDR3 coding DNA: TGCGCCAGCAGCCCACGACAGGGGGGCACTGAAGCTTTCTTT.

The chain joins TRBV7-9 to TRBJ2-5; no clear D. V shed 1 base and J shed 3 bases, with 9 bases lying between them. From germline, CDR1 is SEHNR and CDR2 FQNEAQ (reference sequence). This CDR3 region has 14 residues. Here the CDR3 reads CASSLVQPKETQYF. The CDR3 DNA reads TGTGCCAGCAGCTTAGTACAGCCAAAAGAGACCCAGTACTTC. The full variable domain, with the rest looked up from reference TRBV7-9 and TRBJ2-5, is DTGVSQNPRHKITKRGQNVTFRCDPISEHNRLYWYRQTLGQGPEFLTYFQNEAQLEKSRLLSDRFSAERPKGSFSTLEIQRTEQGDSAMYLCASSLVQPKETQYFGPGTRLLVL.

The chain employs TRBV19 and TRBJ2-3; no firm D call. CDR1 LNHDA and CDR2 SQIVND come from the germline V gene (reference sequence). Trimming removed 5 bases from V and 0 bases from J, with 6 bases in between. The CDR3 has 13 amino acids. In nucleotides, the CDR3 is TGTGCCAGTAGTGGTGGAAGCACAGATACGCAGTATTTT. It codes for CASSGGSTDTQYF.

This sequence joins TRBV4-1 and TRBJ1-1; no firm D call. Per germline, CDR1 MGHRA and CDR2 YSYEKL. The CDR3 is 15 residues long. V gave up 1 base and J gave up 3 bases, with 12 bases separating them. The CDR3 nucleotides are TGCGCCAGCAGCCAAGCCGGGATAGAGGACACTGAAGCTTTCTTT. Translating it yields CASSQAGIEDTEAFF.

The chain has TRBV13 and TRBJ1-2; possible D gene TRBD1, 6 bases. The CDR3 loop spans 14 amino acids. Trimming left V 2 bases short and J 8 bases short, with 15 bases between. Germline V gives CDR1 PRHDT, CDR2 FYEKMQ (reference sequence). In DNA form, the CDR3 reads TGTGCCAGCAGCTTATCACCGGGGGCGGAGGGCTACACCTTC. Residues: CASSLSPGAEGYTF.

The chain uses TRBV27 and TRBJ2-7; possibly TRBD2 for D (6 bases). Between the trimmed V and J ends, which lost 6 bases and 4 bases, there was a span of 16 bases. The CDR3 spans 14 residues. Germline values: CDR1 MNHEY, CDR2 SMNVEV (reference sequence). CDR3 nucleotide sequence: TGTGCCAGCAGCCCTACTGTGGGAGGATACGAGCAGTACTTC. It encodes CASSPTVGGYEQYF.

The V call is TRBV18, the J call TRBJ1-4; no firm D call. With 5 bases removed from V and 13 bases from J, the gap between germline ends came to 14 bases. The CDR3 spans 12 residues. CDR1 KGHSH and CDR2 LQKENI come from the germline V gene. Here the CDR3 DNA reads TGTGCCAGCTCAGCAGCCGAGTCCGGACTGTTTTTT. Residues: CASSAAESGLFF.

CDR3: CASRDREGTEAFF. The CDR3 DNA follows: TGTGCCAGCCGAGACAGGGAGGGAACTGAAGCTTTCTTT. The genes are TRBV6-4 and TRBJ1-1, with 7 nucleotides matching TRBD1. J lost 5 bases, V lost 8 bases, and 8 bases had no gene match. Germline values: CDR1 MRHNA, CDR2 SNTAGT. This CDR3 comprises 13 residues.

The chain links TRBV4-2 to TRBJ1-1; 11 bases agree with TRBD1. Germline V gene data show CDR1 as LGHNA and CDR2 as YNFKEQ. The CDR3 has 15 amino acids. J was trimmed by 5 bases and V by 4 bases; bases with no gene match: 6. The CDR3 coding sequence is TGTGCCAGCAGCCTTGGACAGGGGGCTGAGACTGAAGCTTTCTTT. This translates into CASSLGQGAETEAFF.

The chain combines TRBV6-4 with TRBJ2-1; 7 positions agree with TRBD1. Losses at the gene ends were 2 bases for V and 5 bases for J; bases not matched to a gene: 0. This CDR3 contains 13 residues. Germline lookup yields CDR1 MRHNA and CDR2 SNTAGT. CDR3 residues: CASSDRGHNEQFF. The CDR3 nucleotides read TGTGCCAGCAGTGACAGGGGGCACAATGAGCAGTTCTTC.

V and J are TRBV13 and TRBJ1-1, with D maybe TRBD1 (5 bases). With 5 bases removed from V and 4 bases from J, the gap between germline ends came to 20 bases. The CDR3 sequence is 16 residues long. CDR1 is PRHDT, CDR2 FYEKMQ, per germline (reference sequence). In DNA form, the CDR3 reads TGTGCCAGCAGCCAACCCGGCGGGGGGGTACCCACTGAAGCTTTCTTT. Protein sequence: CASSQPGGGVPTEAFF.

The chain has TRBV4-1 and TRBJ2-2, with TRBD2 as a possible D gene (5 bases). There are 14 residues in the CDR3. The V gene lost 1 base and the J gene lost 7 bases, with 10 bases spanning the gap. Germline lookup yields CDR1 MGHRA and CDR2 YSYEKL. The CDR3 loop is CASSQVPGFGELFF. In DNA, the CDR3 is TGCGCCAGCAGCCAAGTCCCGGGGTTCGGGGAGCTGTTTTTT.

V and J are TRBV9 and TRBJ2-5; the D gene is possibly TRBD1 (6 bases). Trimming shortened V by 0 bases and J by 5 bases, and 20 bases separated the two germline ends. This CDR3 is built from 17 residues. Germline CDR1 is SGDLS and CDR2 is YYNGEE. The CDR3 reads CASSVEAGTRTGETQYF. The DNA for the CDR3 is TGTGCCAGCAGCGTAGAAGCAGGGACCCGTACAGGGGAGACCCAGTACTTC.

V gene TRBV5-4 combines with J gene TRBJ1-2; 7 bases match TRBD1. This CDR3 is 14 amino acids long. From germline, CDR1 is SGHNT and CDR2 YYREEE (reference sequence). The junction had 10 bases not matched to a gene; V was cut back by 5 bases and J by 6 bases. The CDR3, as DNA: TGTGCCAGCAGGCAAATACAGGGGAGGCATGGCTACACCTTC. It codes for CASRQIQGRHGYTF.

The chain links TRBV19 to TRBJ2-7, with 9 positions matching TRBD1. CDR3 length: 15 amino acids. Germline V CDR1 and CDR2: LNHDA, SQIVND (reference sequence). The trim removed 3 bases at V and 5 bases at J, leaving 8 bases unmatched. CDR3 loop: CASSIRLGQGDEQYF. In DNA, the CDR3 is TGTGCCAGTAGTATTAGATTGGGACAGGGCGACGAGCAGTACTTC. The whole variable domain, filled in from reference TRBV19 and TRBJ2-7, reads DGGITQSPKYLFRKEGQNVTLSCEQNLNHDAMYWYRQDPGQGLRLIYYSQIVNDFQKGDIAEGYSVSREKKESFPLTVTSAQKNPTAFYLCASSIRLGQGDEQYFGPGTRLTVT.

The V and J genes are TRBV9 and TRBJ1-6; D possibly corresponds to TRBD1 (5 bases). This CDR3 region has 17 residues. V lost 3 bases to trimming and J lost 0 bases, with 13 bases between them. The V gene's germline CDR1 is SGDLS and CDR2 YYNGEE. The CDR3 DNA follows: TGTGCCAGCAGCGCCCACCCAGGGAGCTCCTATAATTCACCCCTCCACTTT. Its translation: CASSAHPGSSYNSPLHF.

V usage is TRBV11-3 and J usage is TRBJ2-7, with 8 positions matching TRBD2. V shed 4 bases, J shed 4 bases, and the junction held 15 bases outside the gene matches. The length of the CDR3 is 17 residues. Germline V gene sequence: CDR1 SGHNT, CDR2 YENEEA. In DNA, the CDR3 is TGTGCCAGCAGCTCCCAGGCTAGCGGGTTTCGTGATTACGAGCAGTACTTC. This translates into CASSSQASGFRDYEQYF.

The V gene is TRBV20-1, the J gene TRBJ1-1; D uncertain. Trimming removed 5 bases from V and 2 bases from J, with 6 bases in between. Germline V gives CDR1 DFQATT, CDR2 SNEGSKA (reference sequence). The CDR3 spans 11 residues. The CDR3: CSAGGNTEAFF. As DNA, the CDR3 is TGCAGTGCTGGCGGTAACACTGAAGCTTTCTTT.

This chain joins TRBV6-5 and TRBJ1-6, with unresolved D. CDR1 and CDR2 from the germline V gene are MNHEY and SVGAGI. This CDR3 contains 14 residues. V was shortened by 8 bases and J by 3 bases, with 11 bases between the two germline ends. The CDR3 protein is CASSPESYNSPLHF. CDR3 DNA: TGTGCCAGCTCCCCGGAGAGCTATAATTCACCCCTCCACTTT.

The chain combines TRBV27 with TRBJ1-2; perhaps TRBD1 as D (6 bases). CDR3 length: 16 amino acids. V dropped 5 bases and J dropped 3 bases, with 19 bases sitting between them. CDR1 and CDR2 (germline): MNHEY, SMNVEV (reference sequence). CDR3 sequence reads: CASSPPPGGRDYGYTF. Here the CDR3 DNA reads TGTGCCAGCAGTCCCCCCCCCGGGGGCCGGGACTATGGCTACACCTTC.

The rearrangement links TRBV27 to TRBJ2-3, with D maybe TRBD2 (5 bases). V dropped 0 bases and J dropped 3 bases, with 13 bases sitting between them. Germline assignment: CDR1 MNHEY and CDR2 SMNVEV (reference sequence). The CDR3 contains 16 residues. CDR3 loop: CASSLSWGEYTDTQYF. The CDR3 DNA reads as TGTGCCAGCAGTTTATCGTGGGGAGAATATACAGATACGCAGTATTTT.

The sample holds one count of this clone. The chain joins TRBV5-4 to TRBJ2-7, with TRBD2 identical over 7 bases. The length of the CDR3 is 15 residues. V dropped 3 bases and J dropped 7; count of bases not matched to a gene: 13. The germline V gene has CDR1 SGHNT and CDR2 YYREEE (reference sequence). In DNA form, the CDR3 reads TGTGCCAGCAGCTCACCGGGGGAGGGCCTGGGGGAGCAGTACTTC. Translated, it gives CASSSPGEGLGEQYF.

This chain connects TRBV6-6 to TRBJ2-3; TRBD2 matches 8 bases. After removal of 11 bases from V and 4 bases from J, the junction contained 11 bases not matched to a gene. The CDR3 loop spans 14 amino acids. Germline values: CDR1 MNHNY, CDR2 SVGAGI (reference sequence). CDR3 bases: TGTGCCTCGGGGGGGAGGGGTTCAGCAGATACGCAGTATTTT. Its translation: CASGGRGSADTQYF.

This chain joins TRBV5-1 and TRBJ2-5; D gene unclear. The CDR3 contains 12 residues. The germline V and J ends were trimmed by 2 bases and 2 bases, with 4 bases remaining between them. Germline V CDR1 and CDR2: SGHRS, YFSETQ. The CDR3 loop reads CASSLDQETQYF. The DNA of the CDR3 is TGCGCCAGCAGCTTAGATCAAGAGACCCAGTACTTC.

The chain employs TRBV4-1 and TRBJ2-7; 11 bases align to TRBD2. V gave up 3 bases and J gave up 3 bases; unmatched junction bases: 1. The CDR3 is 14 amino acids. Germline assignment: CDR1 MGHRA and CDR2 YSYEKL. The CDR3 here is CASSQGLAVYEQYF. DNA for the CDR3: TGCGCCAGCAGCCAGGGACTAGCGGTCTACGAGCAGTACTTC.